The 22 T cell receptor beta chains below all came from one sample that was sequenced in a study of blood T cell repertoires in COVID-19. Clones were sequenced by immunoSEQ multiplex PCR, and TCRdb holds only the in-frame ones, with some missing. The sample yields approximately 300,000 clones, 85% seen once. Sequencing used PBMCs or T cells enriched from blood (not recorded which). The receptor set was obtained from a woman in her 30s who had been exposed to COVID-19.

This chain connects TRBV2 to TRBJ2-7, with TRBD1 identical over 7 bases. The germline V gene has CDR1 SNHLY and CDR2 FYNNEI. With 9 bases clipped from V and 2 bases from J, the junction kept 4 bases outside the gene matches. The CDR3 spans 12 residues. The CDR3 coding sequence is TGTGCCAGTGACAGGGCTACCTACGAGCAGTACTTC. Translation gives CASDRATYEQYF.

The V call is TRBV7-6, the J call TRBJ2-2; possibly TRBD2 for D (5 bases). Germline values: CDR1 SGHVS, CDR2 FNYEAQ. CDR3 size: 15 residues. Trimming left V 1 base short and J 0 bases short, with 6 bases between. In DNA, the CDR3 is TGTGCCAGCAGCTTAGGGACTGCGAACACCGGGGAGCTGTTTTTT. This sequence encodes CASSLGTANTGELFF.

This rearrangement joins TRBV18 to TRBJ1-4, with D possibly being TRBD1 (5 bases). The germline CDR1 and CDR2 sequences are KGHSH and LQKENI. Trimming took off 6 bases at V and 8 bases at J, with 19 bases between the two ends. The CDR3 extends over 15 amino acids. CDR3 protein: CASSLRDSKGEKLFF. In nucleotides, the CDR3 is TGTGCCAGCTCGCTCCGGGACTCCAAAGGGGAAAAACTGTTTTTT.

V usage is TRBV7-9 and J usage is TRBJ1-2, with 8 bases fitting TRBD1. Germline values: CDR1 SEHNR, CDR2 FQNEAQ (reference sequence). The CDR3 is 15 residues long. J was trimmed by 4 bases and V by 4 bases; bases with no gene match: 8. DNA of the CDR3: TGTGCCAGCAGCTCCGGGGACAGGCTGATCTATGGCTACACCTTC. The encoded protein is CASSSGDRLIYGYTF.

This clone was counted a single time. V gene TRBV27 combines with J gene TRBJ2-7; 12 bases line up with TRBD2. CDR1 is MNHEY, CDR2 SMNVEV, per germline (reference sequence). The CDR3 spans 17 residues. V lost 8 bases to trimming and J lost 4 bases; unmatched junction nucleotides: 15. The CDR3 protein is CASAKSTSGGQTYEQYF. CDR3 nucleotides: TGTGCCAGCGCGAAAAGTACTAGCGGGGGGCAGACATACGAGCAGTACTTC.

The CDR3 is CASSLSRGSYNSPLHF. CDR3 in DNA: TGCGCCAGCAGCTTGAGCAGGGGCTCCTATAATTCACCCCTCCACTTT. The chain couples TRBV5-1 to TRBJ1-6; the D gene is possibly TRBD1 (6 bases). Trimming took 1 base from V and 0 from J, leaving 8 bases between them. The CDR3 extends over 16 amino acids. Germline V lookup: CDR1 SGHRS, CDR2 YFSETQ.

This clone was counted at least ten times. The rearrangement uses TRBV7-8 and TRBJ1-1; 7 bases are shared with TRBD1. J lost 1 base, V lost 1 base, and 3 bases had no gene match. Germline CDR1 reads SGHVS; CDR2 reads FQNEAQ. The CDR3 consists of 15 residues. The CDR3, as DNA: TGTGCCAGCAGCTTAGTCGACAGGGCGAACACTGAAGCTTTCTTT. Encoded protein: CASSLVDRANTEAFF.

The V call is TRBV2, the J call TRBJ2-1; D is perhaps TRBD2 (5 bases). In germline, CDR1 is SNHLY, CDR2 FYNNEI. The CDR3 extends over 15 amino acids. V lost 4 bases and J 6 bases, leaving 16 bases between the germline ends. CDR3 coding DNA: TGTGCCAGCAGTGCACCAGCGGTGGATGGCAATGAGCAGTTCTTC. Translated: CASSAPAVDGNEQFF. Full variable domain (missing parts from reference TRBV2 and TRBJ2-1): EPEVTQTPSHQVTQMGQEVILRCVPISNHLYFYWYRQILGQKVEFLVSFYNNEISEKSEIFDDQFSVERPDGSNFTLKIRSTKLEDSAMYFCASSAPAVDGNEQFFGPGTRLTVL.

This sequence joins TRBV2 and TRBJ1-5, with 7 bases identical to TRBD1. V dropped 1 base and J dropped 6; count of bases not matched to a gene: 3. This CDR3 is 14 amino acids long. Germline CDR1 reads SNHLY; CDR2 reads FYNNEI. CDR3 region: CASSEGPGGQPQHF. The CDR3 bases are TGTGCCAGCAGTGAAGGGCCAGGGGGTCAGCCCCAGCATTTT.

V and J are TRBV27 and TRBJ2-7; TRBD2 agrees at 8 bases. The V gene end was trimmed by 8 bases and the J gene end by 4 bases; junction bases not matched to a gene: 4. Germline V gives CDR1 MNHEY, CDR2 SMNVEV (reference sequence). The CDR3 runs 12 residues. Here the CDR3 reads CASRTSKYEQYF. In nucleotides, the CDR3 is TGTGCCAGCCGGACTAGCAAGTACGAGCAGTACTTC.

The J gene is TRBJ1-1, the V gene TRBV6-5, with a weak D call TRBD1 (6 bases). Trimming took 6 bases from V and 1 from J, leaving 12 bases between them. The CDR3 sequence is 14 residues long. Germline CDR1 is MNHEY and CDR2 is SVGAGI. CDR3 in amino acids: CASRLGQTNTEAFF. DNA of the CDR3: TGTGCCAGCAGACTAGGACAGACGAACACTGAAGCTTTCTTT.

The chain couples TRBV28 to TRBJ2-5; D ambiguous. The CDR3 contains 11 residues. V lost 2 bases to trimming and J lost 10 bases, with 8 bases between them. Germline-derived CDR1 and CDR2 are MDHEN and SYDVKM. This chain's CDR3 is CASSLVTYQYF. DNA of the CDR3: TGTGCCAGCAGTTTAGTAACTTACCAGTACTTC.

V is TRBV27 and J is TRBJ2-1; 8 bases are a match to TRBD1. Per germline, CDR1 MNHEY and CDR2 SMNVEV (reference sequence). V was pared by 1 base and J by 0 bases, with 11 bases of the junction left unmatched. The CDR3 covers 19 residues. The CDR3 region has the DNA TGTGCCAGCAGTTTATTACTCATAACAGGGGGAGGCTCCTACAATGAGCAGTTCTTC. Its protein product is CASSLLLITGGGSYNEQFF.

The chain employs TRBV15 and TRBJ2-1, with TRBD2 identical over 8 bases. The CDR3 loop spans 16 amino acids. Trimming took 6 bases from V and 6 from J; bases not matched to a gene: 13. Germline V CDR1 and CDR2: LNHNV, YYDKDF (reference sequence). The CDR3 here is CATRIPTSGIPNEQFF. CDR3 in DNA: TGTGCCACCAGGATCCCCACTAGCGGAATCCCCAATGAGCAGTTCTTC. The whole variable domain, remainder taken from reference TRBV15 and TRBJ2-1, is DAMVIQNPRYQVTQFGKPVTLSCSQTLNHNVMYWYQQKSSQAPKLLFHYYDKDFNNEADTPDNFQSRRPNTSFCFLDIRSPGLGDTAMYLCATRIPTSGIPNEQFFGPGTRLTVL.

The chain employs TRBV5-1 and TRBJ2-7; TRBD1 matches 8 bases. This CDR3 spans 14 amino acids. Germline CDR1 and CDR2: SGHRS and YFSETQ. V lost 3 bases and J lost 0; bases outside the gene matches: 2. The DNA for the CDR3 is TGCGCCAGCAGCTGGACAGGGCCCTCCTACGAGCAGTACTTC. Encoded protein: CASSWTGPSYEQYF.

The J gene is TRBJ1-1, the V gene TRBV5-8; D not resolved. V lost 1 base and J 7 bases, leaving 8 bases between the germline ends. Germline loops: CDR1 SGHTS, CDR2 YDEGEE. The CDR3 covers 12 residues. DNA of the CDR3: TGTGCCAGCAGCTTGACAGAGATTGAAGCTTTCTTT. It translates to CASSLTEIEAFF.

The count of this clone is one. The chain links TRBV15 to TRBJ2-5; D unresolved. The V end lost 0 bases, the J end lost 1 base, and 9 bases lay between the germline ends. The CDR3 has 15 amino acids. Germline values: CDR1 LNHNV, CDR2 YYDKDF (reference sequence). The CDR3 coding sequence is TGTGCCACCAGCAGAGACCGGAGAATCCAAGAGACCCAGTACTTC. Encoded protein: CATSRDRRIQETQYF.

The V call is TRBV27, the J call TRBJ1-1; TRBD1 aligns across 9 bases. CDR1 and CDR2 (germline): MNHEY, SMNVEV (reference sequence). Losses at the gene ends were 7 bases for V and 4 bases for J; bases not matched to a gene: 4. The length of the CDR3 is 13 residues. CDR3 DNA sequence: TGTGCCAGCAAGCCGACAGGGGGCACTGAAGCTTTCTTT. Its protein is CASKPTGGTEAFF.

V gene TRBV30 combines with J gene TRBJ1-4; 10 nucleotides match TRBD1. This CDR3 contains 14 residues. V gave up 3 bases and J gave up 7 bases; unmatched junction bases: 5. The V gene's germline CDR1 is GTSNPN and CDR2 SVGIG (reference sequence). The CDR3 DNA reads as TGTGCCTGGAGGGACGGGACAGGGGCTGAAAAACTGTTTTTT. Translated: CAWRDGTGAEKLFF. Combining the CDR3 with reference TRBV30 and TRBJ1-4 gives the whole variable domain SQTIHQWPATLVQPVGSPLSLECTVEGTSNPNLYWYRQAAGRGLQLLFYSVGIGQISSEVPQNLSASRPQDRQFILSSKKLLLSDSGFYLCAWRDGTGAEKLFFGSGTQLSVL.

The chain recombines TRBV9 with TRBJ2-7; TRBD2 matches at 13 bases. The CDR3 has 14 amino acids. The V segment lost 2 bases and the J segment 4 bases; nucleotides outside the gene matches: 0. The V gene's germline CDR1 is SGDLS and CDR2 YYNGEE. CDR3 nucleotide sequence: TGTGCCAGCAGCGTGGGACTAGCGGGGTACGAGCAGTACTTC. Encoded protein: CASSVGLAGYEQYF.

DNA of the CDR3: TGTGCCAGCAGCCAAGTACGGGACAGACATAATGAAAAACTGTTTTTT. This translates into CASSQVRDRHNEKLFF. The V gene is TRBV3-1 (or the pseudogene TRBV3-2), the J gene TRBJ1-4; the match to TRBD1 covers 7 bases. CDR3 length: 16 amino acids. Trimming at V came to 1 base and at J to 4 bases, leaving 6 bases not matched to a gene. Per germline, CDR1 LGHDT and CDR2 YNNKEL (reference sequence).

To note about this clone: The sample has other DNA sequences that encode this CDR3 too. J is TRBJ1-1 and V is TRBV5-4; D is undetermined. V dropped 0 bases and J dropped 1 base, with 4 bases sitting between them. Germline lookup yields CDR1 SGHNT and CDR2 YYREEE (reference sequence). There are 13 residues in the CDR3. DNA of the CDR3: TGTGCCAGCAGCTTGGTATCGAACACTGAAGCTTTCTTT. Protein sequence: CASSLVSNTEAFF.